This T cell receptor beta chain was sequenced during a study of blood T cells in healthy people across ages. At the level of the study: The template switching approach captured approximately one barcoded beta molecule for every two T cells.

Germline loops: CDR1 MNHEY, CDR2 SMNVEV (reference sequence). V lost 2 bases to trimming and J lost 6 bases, with 14 bases between them. The CDR3 has 14 residues. Every sample gave at least 6 micrograms of total RNA when it was extracted. This clonotype was seen a few times. Primed by a sample-barcoded 5' primer and a J-beta primer mix, a second PCR proceeded for about 6 to 12 cycles. Using its own MiXCR run on the 5' RACE reads, TCRdb lists one record per CDR3 protein. This table holds about 1.6 million distinct CDR3 sequences, 30% to 40% found once. The chain employs TRBV27 and TRBJ2-7, with D maybe TRBD2 (7 bases). Sequencing was carried out using blood. This sequence originates from a woman aged 25 to 39 in good health. CDR3 sequence reads: CASSLVGGASEQYF. CDR3 DNA sequence: TGTGCCAGCAGTTTAGTGGGGGGGGCTTCCGAGCAGTACTTC.